Detailed here is one TCR beta chain. As yet, its antigen is unknown. The junction and the germline gene differ at one end; a read error may be behind it. RNA was extracted from bulk tissue without any cell sorting. The data are from a study of tumor and adjacent non-tumor tissue in lung cancer. Study findings and constraints: Normal lung showed higher cumulative top 100 clone frequency than tumor.

A modified ARM-PCR protocol with three rounds of nested PCR amplified TCRbeta. Using its own MiXCR run on the multiplex PCR reads, TCRdb lists one record per CDR3 protein. This table holds 100,000 to 150,000 distinct CDR3 sequences, about 66% found once. The CDR3 consists of 12 residues. Germline CDR1 reads SNHLY; CDR2 reads FYNNEI. The material sequenced was lung tumor tissue. The chain joins TRBV2 to TRBJ2-7, with TRBD2 identical over 7 bases. The receptor's source is a man in his thirties or forties with non-small cell lung cancer. The CDR3 protein is CVSSEGEGFEYF. As DNA, the CDR3 is TGTGTCAGCAGTGAAGGGGAGGGATTCGAGTACTTC.